The T cell receptor (beta chain) under discussion was sequenced for a study of blood T cells in healthy people across ages. CDR1 and CDR2 from the germline V gene are DFQATT and SNEGSKA (reference sequence). The CDR3 loop spans 10 amino acids. Between the trimmed V and J ends, which lost 3 bases and 5 bases, there was a span of 4 bases. Next came a second PCR, run for about 7 to 12 cycles, which used a sample-barcoded 5' primer along with a J-beta primer mix. Each sample provided no less than 2.5 million CDR3-containing paired-end reads. TCRdb independently ran MiXCR on the 5' RACE reads; one entry per CDR3 protein. Here the sample spans hundreds of thousands of distinct CDR3 sequences, approximately 30% being singletons. Researchers report isolating at least 6.5 million PBMCs per sample.

Material for sequencing was blood. This receptor was obtained from a woman aged 80 or over in good health. The rearrangement joins TRBV20-1 to TRBJ2-5; D unresolved. The CDR3 bases are TGCAGTGCTAGTGAGGAGACCCAGTACTTC. Protein product: CSASEETQYF.